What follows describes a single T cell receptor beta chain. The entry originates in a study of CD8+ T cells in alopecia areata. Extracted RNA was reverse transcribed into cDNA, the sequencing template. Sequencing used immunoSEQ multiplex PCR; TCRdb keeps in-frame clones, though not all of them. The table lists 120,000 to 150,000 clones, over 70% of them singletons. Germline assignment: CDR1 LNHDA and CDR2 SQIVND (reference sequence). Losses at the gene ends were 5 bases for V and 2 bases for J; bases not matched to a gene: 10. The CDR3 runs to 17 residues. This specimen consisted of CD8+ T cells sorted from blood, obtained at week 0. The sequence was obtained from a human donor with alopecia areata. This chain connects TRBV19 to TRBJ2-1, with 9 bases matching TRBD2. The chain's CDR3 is CASSGVAGVYPYNEQFF. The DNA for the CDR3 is TGTGCCAGTAGTGGGGTAGCGGGAGTTTATCCCTACAATGAGCAGTTCTTC.